The 15 T cell receptor beta chains below all came from one sample that was sequenced in a study of blood T cell repertoires in COVID-19. Clones were read by immunoSEQ multiplex PCR, and TCRdb kept only the in-frame ones, dropping some. Among some 37,000 clones listed, almost 90% were seen once. Material: peripheral blood. These receptors were obtained from a man aged 65 to 85 with acute or convalescent COVID-19.

The DNA of the CDR3 is TGTGCCAGCTCACTTCCTACAGTGAACACTGAAGCTTTCTTT. It is translated as CASSLPTVNTEAFF. The J gene is TRBJ1-1, the V gene TRBV18, with D hard to call. The CDR3 is made up of 14 amino acids. V was pared by 4 bases and J by 0 bases, with 9 bases between. CDR1 and CDR2 from the germline V gene are KGHSH and LQKENI.

This clone showed up just once. V and J are TRBV7-2 and TRBJ2-1; D may be TRBD2 (5 bases). Per germline, CDR1 SGHTA and CDR2 FQGNSA. The CDR3 spans 13 residues. V lost 3 bases and J 9 bases, leaving 12 bases between the germline ends. The CDR3 region has the DNA TGTGCCAGCAGCTTCGAGACTACTGGTGAGCAGTTCTTC. Translating it yields CASSFETTGEQFF.

The chain uses TRBV12-3 or TRBV12-4 and TRBJ2-7, with TRBD2 matching over 9 bases. The CDR3 consists of 13 residues. V trimming: 6 bases; J trimming: 6 bases; junction bases outside the gene matches: 6. The CDR3 DNA is TGTGCCAGCAGCCTGGGACTAGCAAGCGAGCAGTACTTC. Amino acids: CASSLGLASEQYF.

The chain uses TRBV6-5 and TRBJ1-4; D remains unclear. Germline lookup yields CDR1 MNHEY and CDR2 SVGAGI. The CDR3 has 14 amino acids. V was pared by 6 bases and J by 4 bases, with 12 bases between. CDR3 region: CASRKQNLNEKLFF. CDR3 coding DNA: TGTGCCAGCAGGAAACAGAACCTTAATGAAAAACTGTTTTTT.

The CDR3 nucleotides are TGTGCCAGCTCACGGGTTGGCATCGGACAGCCTAACTATGGCTACACCTTC. Protein product: CASSRVGIGQPNYGYTF. V gene TRBV18 combines with J gene TRBJ1-2, with D perhaps matching TRBD1 (6 bases). Trimming pared 4 bases from V and 0 bases from J, leaving 18 bases between. Per germline, CDR1 KGHSH and CDR2 LQKENI. The CDR3 extends over 17 amino acids.

There are a few counts of this clone. The chain combines TRBV29-1 with TRBJ1-3; D not resolved. The germline V and J ends were trimmed by 7 bases and 4 bases, with 14 bases remaining between them. Germline CDR1 and CDR2: SQVTM and ANQGSEA. The CDR3 loop spans 13 amino acids. In DNA form, the CDR3 reads TGCAGCGCGGACCAGGCTACCGGAAACACCATATATTTT. Amino acid sequence: CSADQATGNTIYF.

V usage is TRBV5-1 and J usage is TRBJ2-3; 9 bases are a match to TRBD2. CDR1 is SGHRS and CDR2 is YFSETQ in the germline V gene. This CDR3 spans 16 amino acids. Losses at the gene ends were 0 bases for V and 8 bases for J; bases not matched to a gene: 10. The CDR3: CASSLVPSGMTGTQYF. In DNA form, the CDR3 reads TGCGCCAGCAGCTTGGTCCCTAGCGGGATGACGGGTACGCAGTATTTT.

J is TRBJ1-5 and V is TRBV18; D is possibly TRBD1 (5 bases). The CDR3 extends over 16 amino acids. Deletions cut 5 bases from V and 1 base from J, with 15 bases between. CDR1 is KGHSH, CDR2 LQKENI, per germline. The CDR3 nucleotides read TGTGCCAGCTCAACATCCAGGGTTACAAGCAATCAGCCCCAGCATTTT. Its protein product is CASSTSRVTSNQPQHF.

The chain employs TRBV10-3 and TRBJ1-6; TRBD1 matches at 8 bases. This CDR3 is 15 amino acids long. Germline V CDR1 and CDR2: ENHRY, SYGVKD. The ends lost 5 bases at V and 6 bases at J; junction bases unmatched: 6. CDR3 protein: CAISSGGTGNSPLHF. The CDR3 DNA reads TGTGCCATCAGTTCAGGGGGCACGGGTAATTCACCCCTCCACTTT.

This sequence joins TRBV28 and TRBJ1-5; 7 bases are shared with TRBD1. Germline loops: CDR1 MDHEN, CDR2 SYDVKM. The CDR3 is made up of 16 amino acids. After removal of 5 bases from V and 4 bases from J, the junction contained 11 bases not matched to a gene. CDR3: CASSTIMGQTNQPQHF. The CDR3 DNA reads as TGTGCCAGCAGTACCATTATGGGACAGACAAATCAGCCCCAGCATTTT.

V usage is TRBV2 and J usage is TRBJ1-2, with a weak D call TRBD1 (6 bases). V lost 4 bases and J lost 5, with 8 bases in between. Per germline, CDR1 SNHLY and CDR2 FYNNEI. The CDR3 consists of 12 residues. Written as DNA, the CDR3 is TGTGCCAGCAGTGTTACAGGGTATGGCTACACCTTC. Translation gives CASSVTGYGYTF.

The chain has TRBV14 and TRBJ2-7, with 8 bases lining up with TRBD2. The CDR3 has 15 amino acids. V shed 1 base, J shed 3 bases, and the junction held 5 bases outside the gene matches. Germline assignment: CDR1 SGHDN and CDR2 FVKESK. CDR3 in DNA: TGTGCCAGCAGCCAAGTGGGCGGGAGGAGCTACGAGCAGTACTTC. It encodes CASSQVGGRSYEQYF.

This clone was observed a single time. This rearrangement joins TRBV7-2 to TRBJ2-2; 10 bases agree with TRBD2. The CDR3 is made up of 16 amino acids. Germline V CDR1 and CDR2: SGHTA, FQGNSA. Trimming removed 4 bases from V and 6 bases from J; junction bases left unmatched: 8. The CDR3 nucleotides are TGTGCCAGCAGCTCAGCGGGAGGGCCTGGCCCCGGGGAGCTGTTTTTT. As protein: CASSSAGGPGPGELFF.

DNA for the CDR3: TGCAGCGTTGGAGGGACATGGGGAAACACCATATATTTT. It translates to CSVGGTWGNTIYF. The chain uses TRBV29-1 and TRBJ1-3; possibly TRBD1 for D (6 bases). The CDR3 loop spans 13 amino acids. Germline CDR1 and CDR2: SQVTM and ANQGSEA. Trimming removed 4 bases from V and 4 bases from J, with 11 bases in between.

V and J are TRBV28 and TRBJ2-7, with D perhaps matching TRBD1 (6 bases). Germline lookup yields CDR1 MDHEN and CDR2 SYDVKM. The CDR3 extends over 15 amino acids. V lost 2 bases, J lost 1 base, and 12 bases lay in between. The CDR3 nucleotides are TGTGCCAGCAGTTTACAGGGGTCTCCATCCTACGAGCAGTACTTC. This translates into CASSLQGSPSYEQYF. Filled out from reference TRBV28 and TRBJ2-7, the complete variable domain reads DVKVTQSSRYLVKRTGEKVFLECVQDMDHENMFWYRQDPGLGLRLIYFSYDVKMKEKGDIPEGYSVSREKKERFSLILESASTNQTSMYLCASSLQGSPSYEQYFGPGTRLTVT.